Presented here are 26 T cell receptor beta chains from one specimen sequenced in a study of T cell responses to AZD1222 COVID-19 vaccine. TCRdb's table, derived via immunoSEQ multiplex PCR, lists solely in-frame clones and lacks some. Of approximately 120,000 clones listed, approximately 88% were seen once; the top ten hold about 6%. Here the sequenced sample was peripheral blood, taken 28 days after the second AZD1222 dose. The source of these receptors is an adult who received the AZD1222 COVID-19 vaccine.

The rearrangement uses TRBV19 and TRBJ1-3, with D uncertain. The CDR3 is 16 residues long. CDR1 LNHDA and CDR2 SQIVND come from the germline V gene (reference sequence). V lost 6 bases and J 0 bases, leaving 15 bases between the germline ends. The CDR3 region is CASSEVAFGSGNTIYF. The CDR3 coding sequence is TGTGCCAGTAGCGAGGTGGCGTTTGGCTCTGGAAACACCATATATTTT.

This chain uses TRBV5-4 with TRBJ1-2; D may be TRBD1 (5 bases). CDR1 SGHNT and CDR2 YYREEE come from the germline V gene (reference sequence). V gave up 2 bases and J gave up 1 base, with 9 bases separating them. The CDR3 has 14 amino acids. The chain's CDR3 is CASSFWGSNYGYTF. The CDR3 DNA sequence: TGTGCCAGCAGCTTTTGGGGGAGTAACTATGGCTACACCTTC.

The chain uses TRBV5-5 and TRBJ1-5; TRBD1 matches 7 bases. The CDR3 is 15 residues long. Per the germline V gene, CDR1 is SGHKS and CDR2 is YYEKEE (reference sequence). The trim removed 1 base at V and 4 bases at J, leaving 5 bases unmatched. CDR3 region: CASSLNGRGNQPQHF. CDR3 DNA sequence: TGTGCCAGCAGCTTGAATGGCAGGGGGAATCAGCCCCAGCATTTT.

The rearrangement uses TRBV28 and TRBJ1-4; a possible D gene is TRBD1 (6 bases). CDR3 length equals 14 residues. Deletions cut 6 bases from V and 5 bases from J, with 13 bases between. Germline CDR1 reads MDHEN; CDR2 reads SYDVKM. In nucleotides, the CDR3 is TGTGCCAGCAGACCAACAGGGACCAATGAAAAACTGTTTTTT. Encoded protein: CASRPTGTNEKLFF.

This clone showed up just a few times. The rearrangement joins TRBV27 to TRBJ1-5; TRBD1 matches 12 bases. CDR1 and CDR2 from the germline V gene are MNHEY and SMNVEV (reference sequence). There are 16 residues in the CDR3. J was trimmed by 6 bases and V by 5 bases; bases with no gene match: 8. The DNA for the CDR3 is TGTGCCAGCAGTCCGGGGGACAGGGGGCTTAGTCAGCCCCAGCATTTT. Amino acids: CASSPGDRGLSQPQHF.

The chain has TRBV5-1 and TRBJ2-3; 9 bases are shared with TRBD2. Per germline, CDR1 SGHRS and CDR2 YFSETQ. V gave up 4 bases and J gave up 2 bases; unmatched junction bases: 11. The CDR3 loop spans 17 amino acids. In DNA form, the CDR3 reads TGCGCCAGCAGCAGGTTCGAGGGACTAGCCCACACAGATACGCAGTATTTT. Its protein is CASSRFEGLAHTDTQYF.

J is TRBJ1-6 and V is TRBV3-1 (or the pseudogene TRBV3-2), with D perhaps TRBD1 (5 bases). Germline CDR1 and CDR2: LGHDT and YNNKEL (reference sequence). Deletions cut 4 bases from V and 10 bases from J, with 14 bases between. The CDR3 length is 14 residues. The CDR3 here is CASSPPGGDSPLHF. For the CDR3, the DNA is TGTGCCAGCAGCCCCCCCGGTGGGGACTCACCCCTCCACTTT.

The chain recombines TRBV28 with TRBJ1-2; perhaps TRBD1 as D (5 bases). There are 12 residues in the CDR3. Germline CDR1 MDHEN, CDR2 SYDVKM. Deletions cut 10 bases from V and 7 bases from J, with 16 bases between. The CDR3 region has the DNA TGTGCCACCGAGGACACAGGATCTGGCTACACCTTC. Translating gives CATEDTGSGYTF.

The CDR3 loop reads CASGPQGRNEKLFF. The CDR3 coding sequence is TGCGCCAGCGGCCCCCAGGGGCGAAATGAAAAACTGTTTTTT. V gene TRBV5-1 combines with J gene TRBJ1-4, with D possibly being TRBD1 (6 bases). This CDR3 is built from 14 residues. Trimming left V 7 bases short and J 5 bases short, with 15 bases between. Germline V CDR1 and CDR2: SGHRS, YFSETQ.

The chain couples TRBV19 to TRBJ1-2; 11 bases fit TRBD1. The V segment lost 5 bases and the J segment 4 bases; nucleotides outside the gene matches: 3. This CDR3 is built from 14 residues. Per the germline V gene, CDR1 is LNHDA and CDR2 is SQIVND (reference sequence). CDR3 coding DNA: TGTGCCAGTAGTCCAGGGACAGGGGGCTATGGCTACACCTTC. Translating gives CASSPGTGGYGYTF.

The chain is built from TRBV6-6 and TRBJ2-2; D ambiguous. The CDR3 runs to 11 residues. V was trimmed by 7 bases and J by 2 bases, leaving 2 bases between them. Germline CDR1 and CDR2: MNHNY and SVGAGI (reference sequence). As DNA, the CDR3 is TGTGCCAGCATTAACACCGGGGAGCTGTTTTTT. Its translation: CASINTGELFF.

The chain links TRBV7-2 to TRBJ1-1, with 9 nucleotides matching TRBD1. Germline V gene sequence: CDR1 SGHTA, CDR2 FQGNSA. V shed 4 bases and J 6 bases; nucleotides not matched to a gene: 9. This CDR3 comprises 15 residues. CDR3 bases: TGTGCCAGCAGCTATCCCGGGACAGGGTTTCCTGAAGCTTTCTTT. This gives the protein CASSYPGTGFPEAFF. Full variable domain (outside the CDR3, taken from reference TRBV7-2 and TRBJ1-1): GAGVSQSPSNKVTEKGKDVELRCDPISGHTALYWYRQSLGQGLEFLIYFQGNSAPDKSGLPSDRFSAERTGGSVSTLTIQRTQQEDSAVYLCASSYPGTGFPEAFFGQGTRLTVV.

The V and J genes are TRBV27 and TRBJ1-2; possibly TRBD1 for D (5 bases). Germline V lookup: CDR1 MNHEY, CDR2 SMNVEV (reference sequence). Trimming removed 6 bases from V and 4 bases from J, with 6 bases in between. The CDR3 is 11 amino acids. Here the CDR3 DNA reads TGTGCCAGCAGGGGGCCCTATGGCTACACCTTC. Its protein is CASRGPYGYTF.

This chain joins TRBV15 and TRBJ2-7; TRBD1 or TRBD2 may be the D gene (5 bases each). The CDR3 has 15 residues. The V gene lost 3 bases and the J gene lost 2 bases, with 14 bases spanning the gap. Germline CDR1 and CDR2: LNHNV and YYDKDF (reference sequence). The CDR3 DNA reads TGTGCCACCAGCAGGGACCGGGACGGTGCCTACGAGCAGTACTTC. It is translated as CATSRDRDGAYEQYF.

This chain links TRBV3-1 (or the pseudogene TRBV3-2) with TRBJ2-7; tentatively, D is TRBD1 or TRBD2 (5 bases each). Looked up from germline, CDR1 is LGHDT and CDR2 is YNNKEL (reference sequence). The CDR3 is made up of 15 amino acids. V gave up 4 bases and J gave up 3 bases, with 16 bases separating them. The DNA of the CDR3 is TGTGCCAGCAGCCCCCCCGGGACCCGGGGCTACGAGCAGTACTTC. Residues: CASSPPGTRGYEQYF.

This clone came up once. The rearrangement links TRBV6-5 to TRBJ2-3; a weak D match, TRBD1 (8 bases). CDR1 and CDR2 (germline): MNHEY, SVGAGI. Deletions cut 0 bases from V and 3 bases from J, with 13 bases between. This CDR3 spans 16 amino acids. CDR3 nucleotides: TGTGCCAGCAGTTACTCGGACAGGGAGGGTACAGATACGCAGTATTTT. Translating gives CASSYSDREGTDTQYF.

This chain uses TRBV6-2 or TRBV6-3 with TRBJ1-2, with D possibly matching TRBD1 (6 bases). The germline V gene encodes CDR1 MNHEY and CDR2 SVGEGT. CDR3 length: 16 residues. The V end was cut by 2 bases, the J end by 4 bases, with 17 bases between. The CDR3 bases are TGTGCCAGCAGTTACCCGGGGGGCATATCAATCTATGGCTACACCTTC. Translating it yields CASSYPGGISIYGYTF.

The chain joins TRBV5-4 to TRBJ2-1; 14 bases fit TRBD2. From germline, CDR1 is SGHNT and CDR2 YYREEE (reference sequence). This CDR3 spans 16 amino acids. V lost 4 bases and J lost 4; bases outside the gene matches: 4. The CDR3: CASSQGTSGSYNEQFF. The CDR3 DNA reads TGTGCCAGCAGCCAAGGGACTAGCGGGAGTTACAATGAGCAGTTCTTC.

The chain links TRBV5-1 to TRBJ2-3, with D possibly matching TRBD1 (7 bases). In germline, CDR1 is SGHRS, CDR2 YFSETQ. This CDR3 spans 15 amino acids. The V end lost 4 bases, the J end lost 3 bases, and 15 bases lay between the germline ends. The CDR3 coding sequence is TGCGCCAGCAGCCTAGGGGGCGGGGATACAGATACGCAGTATTTT. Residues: CASSLGGGDTDTQYF.

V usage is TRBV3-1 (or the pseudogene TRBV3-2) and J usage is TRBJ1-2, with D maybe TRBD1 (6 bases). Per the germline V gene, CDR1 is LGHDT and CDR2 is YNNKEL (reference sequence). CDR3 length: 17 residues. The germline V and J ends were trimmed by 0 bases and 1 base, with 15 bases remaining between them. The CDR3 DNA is TGTGCCAGCAGCCAAGATTGGGGGGCAGGGCGTAACTATGGCTACACCTTC. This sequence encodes CASSQDWGAGRNYGYTF.

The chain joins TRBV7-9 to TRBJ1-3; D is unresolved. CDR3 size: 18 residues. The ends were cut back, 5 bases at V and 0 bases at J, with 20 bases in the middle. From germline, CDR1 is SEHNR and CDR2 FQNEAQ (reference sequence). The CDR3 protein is CASSPRGPGSFSGNTIYF. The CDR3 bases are TGTGCCAGCAGCCCCCGAGGACCGGGGTCATTCTCTGGAAACACCATATATTTT.

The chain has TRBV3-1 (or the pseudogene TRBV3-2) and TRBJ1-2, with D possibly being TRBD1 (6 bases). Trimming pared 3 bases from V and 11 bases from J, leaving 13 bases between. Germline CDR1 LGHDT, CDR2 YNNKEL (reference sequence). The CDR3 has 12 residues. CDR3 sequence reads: CASSHQEGGYTF. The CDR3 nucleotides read TGTGCCAGCAGCCACCAGGAGGGGGGGTACACCTTC.

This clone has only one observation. CDR3 in DNA: TGTGCCAGCAGCCAAGTCTCGGGACAGAGGGCTGAGCAGTACTTC. Translating gives CASSQVSGQRAEQYF. The rearrangement joins TRBV4-2 to TRBJ2-7; TRBD1 agrees at 7 bases. The J segment lost 7 bases and the V segment lost 1 base, leaving 10 bases of the junction unmatched. Germline lookup yields CDR1 LGHNA and CDR2 YNFKEQ. The CDR3 is made up of 15 amino acids.

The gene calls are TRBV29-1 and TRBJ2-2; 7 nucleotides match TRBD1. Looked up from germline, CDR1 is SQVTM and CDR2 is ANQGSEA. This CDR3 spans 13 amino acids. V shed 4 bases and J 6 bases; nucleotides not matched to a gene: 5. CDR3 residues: CSVARQGAGELFF. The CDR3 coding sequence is TGCAGCGTTGCAAGGCAGGGGGCCGGGGAGCTGTTTTTT.

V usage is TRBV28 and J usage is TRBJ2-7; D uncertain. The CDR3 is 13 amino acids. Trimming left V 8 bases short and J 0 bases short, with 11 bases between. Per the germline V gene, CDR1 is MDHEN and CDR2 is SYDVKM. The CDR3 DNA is TGTGCCAGCCACAGTCCGAGCTCCTACGAGCAGTACTTC. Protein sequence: CASHSPSSYEQYF.

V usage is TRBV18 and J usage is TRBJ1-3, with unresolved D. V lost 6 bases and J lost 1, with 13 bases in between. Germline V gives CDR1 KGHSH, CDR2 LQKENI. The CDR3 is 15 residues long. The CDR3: CASSPVIQSGNTIYF. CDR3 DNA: TGTGCCAGCTCTCCCGTAATTCAGTCTGGAAACACCATATATTTT. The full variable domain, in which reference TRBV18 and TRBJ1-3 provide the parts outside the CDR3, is NAGVMQNPRHLVRRRGQEARLRCSPMKGHSHVYWYRQLPEEGLKFMVYLQKENIIDESGMPKERFSAEFPKEGPSILRIQQVVRGDSAAYFCASSPVIQSGNTIYFGEGSWLTVV.